The T cell receptor beta chain under discussion was sequenced for a study of T cells after yellow fever vaccination. Study as a whole: Low-cell-number fractions were prepared with SMART-Seq v4 Ultra Low Input. General study results and limits: Reappearance after the booster was seen for most primary-vaccination clones, at 96% CD4 and about 90% CD8.

Turning to this clonotype: Its cognate antigen is unknown.

Synthesis of TCR cDNA relied on 5'RACE template switching, which attached a universal primer site and UMIs. TCRdb itself ran the 5' RACE reads through MiXCR, one entry per CDR3 protein. The sample lists some 300,000 distinct CDR3 sequences, less than 9.5% occurring once. V lost 2 bases, J lost 9 bases, and 1 base stayed unmatched. Germline-derived CDR1 and CDR2 are SGHTA and FQGNSA. This CDR3 is built from 11 residues. V and J are TRBV7-2 and TRBJ2-7; 7 positions agree with TRBD2. The sample was CD4+ T cells sorted from PBMCs, taken 5 days after the yellow fever booster vaccination. The sequence derives from a young man who received the YFV17D yellow fever vaccine. In DNA form, the CDR3 reads TGTGCCAGCAGCTTACCGGGGGGGCAGTACTTC. It is translated as CASSLPGGQYF.